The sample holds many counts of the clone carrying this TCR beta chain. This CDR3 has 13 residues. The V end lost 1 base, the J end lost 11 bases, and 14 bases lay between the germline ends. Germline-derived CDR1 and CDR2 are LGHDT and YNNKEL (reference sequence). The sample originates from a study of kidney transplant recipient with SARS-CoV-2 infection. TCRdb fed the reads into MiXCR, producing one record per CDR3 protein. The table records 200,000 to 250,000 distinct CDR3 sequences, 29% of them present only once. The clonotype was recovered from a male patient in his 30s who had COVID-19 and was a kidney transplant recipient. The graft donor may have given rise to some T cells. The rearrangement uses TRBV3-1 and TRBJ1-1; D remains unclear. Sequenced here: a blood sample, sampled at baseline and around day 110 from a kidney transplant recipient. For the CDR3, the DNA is TGTGCCAGCAGCCAAGGGGCGAGAAGTCTCGCTTTCTTT. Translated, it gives CASSQGARSLAFF.